A selection of T cell receptor beta chains follows, all from one sample in a study of blood T cell repertoires in COVID-19. Clones were read by immunoSEQ multiplex PCR, and TCRdb kept only the in-frame ones, dropping some. The sample holds about 75,000 clones, 70% to 80% seen once. Sequencing was done on a sample of peripheral blood. Every receptor here comes from a woman of 80 years or more with active or convalescent COVID-19. Each CDR3 is given with its conserved first and last residue. The order of the fields is D gene, clone size, V gene, J gene, CDR3 DNA, CDR3 protein. The D gene is left open where the match is weak. The size entry is marked missing in some rows and otherwise reads once, few, many or a size class.

d_gene: TRBD1; abundance: NA; v_gene: TRBV11-2; j_gene: TRBJ1-4; CDR3nt: TGTGCCAGCAGCTTAGGACAGGGGGTGATTGAAAAACTGTTTTTT; CDR3aa: CASSLGQGVIEKLFF
d_gene: NA; abundance: NA; v_gene: TRBV29-1; j_gene: TRBJ1-1; CDR3nt: TGCAGCGTTGAAACAGGAATGAACACTGAAGCTTTCTTT; CDR3aa: CSVETGMNTEAFF
d_gene: NA; abundance: NA; v_gene: TRBV10-3; j_gene: TRBJ2-7; CDR3nt: TGTGCCATCAGTGAGTCAGGGGTCGAGCAGTACTTC; CDR3aa: CAISESGVEQYF
d_gene: NA; abundance: NA; v_gene: TRBV5-6; j_gene: TRBJ1-2; CDR3nt: TGTGCCAGCAGCTTTACCGGGGACTATGGCTACACCTTC; CDR3aa: CASSFTGDYGYTF
d_gene: NA; abundance: NA; v_gene: TRBV10-2; j_gene: TRBJ1-1; CDR3nt: TGCGCCAGCAACCTTCAGGGCCTGAACACTGAAGCTTTCTTT; CDR3aa: CASNLQGLNTEAFF
d_gene: NA; abundance: few; v_gene: TRBV11-2; j_gene: TRBJ2-1; CDR3nt: TGTGCCAGCAGCTTAGTAGGGGGTGAGCAGTTCTTC; CDR3aa: CASSLVGGEQFF
d_gene: NA; abundance: NA; v_gene: TRBV11-3; j_gene: TRBJ2-3; CDR3nt: TGTGCCAGCAGCTCGCAGGGTGGCGGGGGCACAGATACGCAGTATTTT; CDR3aa: CASSSQGGGGTDTQYF
d_gene: TRBD1; abundance: few; v_gene: TRBV2; j_gene: TRBJ2-7; CDR3nt: TGTGCCAGCAGCGATGACGGACAGGGCTACGAGCAGTACTTC; CDR3aa: CASSDDGQGYEQYF
d_gene: NA; abundance: NA; v_gene: TRBV4-3; j_gene: TRBJ2-2; CDR3nt: TGCGCCAGCAGCCAAGATAATAGAGCCGATATCACCGGGGAGCTGTTTTTT; CDR3aa: CASSQDNRADITGELFF
d_gene: NA; abundance: NA; v_gene: TRBV5-1; j_gene: TRBJ2-7; CDR3nt: TGCGCCAGCAGCTGGCTAGGACAGAGCTCCTACGAGCAGTACTTC; CDR3aa: CASSWLGQSSYEQYF
d_gene: TRBD1; abundance: NA; v_gene: TRBV19; j_gene: TRBJ1-1; CDR3nt: TGTGCCAGTAGTAACCCAACAGGGGTCGGGGACACTGAAGCTTTCTTT; CDR3aa: CASSNPTGVGDTEAFF
d_gene: TRBD2; abundance: NA; v_gene: TRBV28; j_gene: TRBJ2-5; CDR3nt: TGTGCCAGCAGTAGCAGCGGGGGATACCAAGAGACCCAGTACTTC; CDR3aa: CASSSSGGYQETQYF
d_gene: TRBD2; abundance: NA; v_gene: TRBV7-9; j_gene: TRBJ2-5; CDR3nt: TGTGCCAGCAGCCTTGGACTAGCAAGGGAGACCCAGTACTTC; CDR3aa: CASSLGLARETQYF
d_gene: NA; abundance: NA; v_gene: TRBV21-1; j_gene: TRBJ2-1; CDR3nt: TGTGCCAGCAGCAAAGCGCCGACCGCGGACAGGGCCTACAATGAGCAGTTCTTC; CDR3aa: CASSKAPTADRAYNEQFF
d_gene: NA; abundance: NA; v_gene: TRBV11-2; j_gene: TRBJ2-3; CDR3nt: TGTGCCAGCAGCTTCAGATTACTATCCACAGATACGCAGTATTTT; CDR3aa: CASSFRLLSTDTQYF
d_gene: TRBD1; abundance: NA; v_gene: TRBV7-2; j_gene: TRBJ1-5; CDR3nt: TGTGCCAGCAGCTCACAGGGGCTGGGCAATCAGCCCCAGCATTTT; CDR3aa: CASSSQGLGNQPQHF
d_gene: TRBD2; abundance: NA; v_gene: TRBV6-6; j_gene: TRBJ2-7; CDR3nt: TGTGCCAGCAGTTCCCTAGCGGGAGACCCCTACGAGCAGTACTTC; CDR3aa: CASSSLAGDPYEQYF
d_gene: TRBD2; abundance: few; v_gene: TRBV2; j_gene: TRBJ2-7; CDR3nt: TGTGCCAGCGATCTAGCGGGGCCGGAGGAGCAGTACTTC; CDR3aa: CASDLAGPEEQYF
d_gene: TRBD2; abundance: NA; v_gene: TRBV29-1; j_gene: TRBJ2-3; CDR3nt: TGCAGCGTTGATTGGGCTAGCGGGAGAGAGTTAGCAGATACGCAGTATTTT; CDR3aa: CSVDWASGRELADTQYF
d_gene: NA; abundance: NA; v_gene: TRBV19; j_gene: TRBJ2-5; CDR3nt: TGTGCCAGTAGTATTAAGGCTCAGGGAAGAGAGACCCAGTACTTC; CDR3aa: CASSIKAQGRETQYF
d_gene: NA; abundance: NA; v_gene: TRBV24-1; j_gene: TRBJ2-3; CDR3nt: TGTGCCACCAGTGATTCAAGGGTAGCGTCCACAGATACGCAGTATTTT; CDR3aa: CATSDSRVASTDTQYF
d_gene: NA; abundance: NA; v_gene: TRBV18; j_gene: TRBJ2-7; CDR3nt: TGTGCCAGCTCACCACCGTTCCAGGCCTACGAGCAGTACTTC; CDR3aa: CASSPPFQAYEQYF
d_gene: TRBD1; abundance: NA; v_gene: TRBV9; j_gene: TRBJ2-2; CDR3nt: TGTGCCAGCAGCGGGCAAATGGGACAGGGGGTTTCGAACACCGGGGAGCTGTTTTTT; CDR3aa: CASSGQMGQGVSNTGELFF
d_gene: NA; abundance: NA; v_gene: TRBV2; j_gene: TRBJ2-7; CDR3nt: TGTGCCAGCAGTGAGTTCAGCTACGAGCAGTACTTC; CDR3aa: CASSEFSYEQYF
d_gene: NA; abundance: NA; v_gene: TRBV27; j_gene: TRBJ1-4; CDR3nt: TGTGCCAGCAGTTTAGGGCCGGTAACTAATGAAAAACTGTTTTTT; CDR3aa: CASSLGPVTNEKLFF
d_gene: TRBD1; abundance: few; v_gene: TRBV4-3; j_gene: TRBJ1-1; CDR3nt: TGCGCCAGCAGCCAAGAGCTAGGGGGCCGGAGAAACACTGAAGCTTTCTTT; CDR3aa: CASSQELGGRRNTEAFF
d_gene: TRBD1; abundance: NA; v_gene: TRBV19; j_gene: TRBJ1-2; CDR3nt: TGTGCCAGTAGTGAGACAGGGGGATTTTACTATGGCTACACCTTC; CDR3aa: CASSETGGFYYGYTF
d_gene: TRBD1; abundance: NA; v_gene: TRBV28; j_gene: TRBJ2-1; CDR3nt: TGTGCCAGCAGTTTGGGGGGACAGGGGGCGAATGAGCAGTTCTTC; CDR3aa: CASSLGGQGANEQFF
d_gene: TRBD1; abundance: NA; v_gene: TRBV19; j_gene: TRBJ2-3; CDR3nt: TGTGCCAGTAGTCAACAGGGGTGGAGAACAGATACGCAGTATTTT; CDR3aa: CASSQQGWRTDTQYF